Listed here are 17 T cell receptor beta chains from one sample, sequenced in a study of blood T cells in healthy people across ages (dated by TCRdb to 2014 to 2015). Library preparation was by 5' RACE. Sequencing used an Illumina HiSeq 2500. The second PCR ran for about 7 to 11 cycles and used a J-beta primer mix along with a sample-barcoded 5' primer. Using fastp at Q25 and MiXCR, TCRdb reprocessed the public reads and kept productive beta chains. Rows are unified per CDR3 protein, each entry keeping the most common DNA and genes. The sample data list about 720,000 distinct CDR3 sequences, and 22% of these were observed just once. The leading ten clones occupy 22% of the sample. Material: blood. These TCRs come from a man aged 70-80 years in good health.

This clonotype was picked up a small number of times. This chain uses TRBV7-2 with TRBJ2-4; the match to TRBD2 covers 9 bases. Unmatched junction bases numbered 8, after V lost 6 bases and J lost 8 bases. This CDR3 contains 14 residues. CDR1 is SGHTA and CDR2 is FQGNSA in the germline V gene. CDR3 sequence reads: CASRSAGGRDIQYF. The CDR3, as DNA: TGTGCCAGCAGGTCCGCGGGAGGGAGGGACATTCAGTACTTC.

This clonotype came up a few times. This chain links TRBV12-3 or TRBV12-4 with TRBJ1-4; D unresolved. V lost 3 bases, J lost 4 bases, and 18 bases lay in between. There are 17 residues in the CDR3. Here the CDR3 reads CASSLLYSGSFNEKLFF. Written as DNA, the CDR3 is TGTGCCAGCAGTTTGCTCTACTCTGGGTCCTTTAATGAAAAACTGTTTTTT.

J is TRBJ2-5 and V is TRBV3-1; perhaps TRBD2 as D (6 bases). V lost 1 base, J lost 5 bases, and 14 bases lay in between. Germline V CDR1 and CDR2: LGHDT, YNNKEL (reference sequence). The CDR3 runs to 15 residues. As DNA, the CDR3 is TGTGCCAGCAGCCAAGGCGGCGGGGTGGGGGAGACCCAGTACTTC. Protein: CASSQGGGVGETQYF.

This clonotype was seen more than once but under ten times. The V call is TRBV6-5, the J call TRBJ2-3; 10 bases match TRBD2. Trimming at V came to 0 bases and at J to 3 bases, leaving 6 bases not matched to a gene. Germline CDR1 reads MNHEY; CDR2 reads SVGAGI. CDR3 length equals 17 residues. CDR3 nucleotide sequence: TGTGCCAGCAGTTACTCGGAGCGGGGGGGAGTTACAGATACGCAGTATTTT. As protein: CASSYSERGGVTDTQYF.

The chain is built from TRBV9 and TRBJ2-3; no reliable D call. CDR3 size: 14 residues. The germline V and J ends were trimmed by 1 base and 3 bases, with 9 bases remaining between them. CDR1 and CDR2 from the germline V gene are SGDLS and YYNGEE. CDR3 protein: CASSVIPETDTQYF. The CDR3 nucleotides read TGTGCCAGCAGCGTAATACCGGAGACAGATACGCAGTATTTT.

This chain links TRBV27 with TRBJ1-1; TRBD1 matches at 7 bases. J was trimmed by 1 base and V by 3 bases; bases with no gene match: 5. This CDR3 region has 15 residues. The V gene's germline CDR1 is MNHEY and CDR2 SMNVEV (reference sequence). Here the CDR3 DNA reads TGTGCCAGCAGTTTGAGGACAGGTCGGAACACTGAAGCTTTCTTT. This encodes CASSLRTGRNTEAFF.

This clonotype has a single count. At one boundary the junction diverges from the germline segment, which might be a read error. Written as DNA, the CDR3 is TGTGCCACCACCAGACAGCTTGCAGATACGCAATATTTT. It is translated as CATTRQLADTQYF. The V and J genes are TRBV12-3 or TRBV12-4 and TRBJ2-3, with D possibly being TRBD1 (5 bases). CDR3 size: 13 residues.

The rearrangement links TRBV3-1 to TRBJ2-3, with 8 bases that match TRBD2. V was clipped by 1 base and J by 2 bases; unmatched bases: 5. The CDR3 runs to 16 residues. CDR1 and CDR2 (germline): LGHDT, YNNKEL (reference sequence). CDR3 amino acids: CASSQGGGGPTDTQYF. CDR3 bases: TGTGCCAGCAGCCAAGGGGGCGGGGGGCCCACAGATACGCAGTATTTT.

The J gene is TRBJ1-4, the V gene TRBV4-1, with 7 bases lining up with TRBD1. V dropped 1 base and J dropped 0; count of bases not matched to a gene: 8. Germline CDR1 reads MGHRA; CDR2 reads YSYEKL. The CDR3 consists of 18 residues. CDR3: CASSQVPGQISTNEKLFF. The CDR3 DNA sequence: TGCGCCAGCAGCCAAGTTCCGGGACAGATATCAACTAATGAAAAACTGTTTTTT.

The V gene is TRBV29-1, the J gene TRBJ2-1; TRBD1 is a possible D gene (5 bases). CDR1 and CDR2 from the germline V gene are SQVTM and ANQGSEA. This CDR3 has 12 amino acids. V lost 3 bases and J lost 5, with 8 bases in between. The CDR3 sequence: CSVDYRNNEQFF. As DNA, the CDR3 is TGCAGCGTTGATTACAGGAACAATGAGCAGTTCTTC.

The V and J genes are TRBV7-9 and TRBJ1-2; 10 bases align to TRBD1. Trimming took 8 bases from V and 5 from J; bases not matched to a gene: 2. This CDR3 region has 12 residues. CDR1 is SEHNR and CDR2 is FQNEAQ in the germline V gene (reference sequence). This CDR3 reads CASGTGAYGYTF. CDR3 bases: TGTGCCAGCGGGACAGGGGCTTATGGCTACACCTTC.

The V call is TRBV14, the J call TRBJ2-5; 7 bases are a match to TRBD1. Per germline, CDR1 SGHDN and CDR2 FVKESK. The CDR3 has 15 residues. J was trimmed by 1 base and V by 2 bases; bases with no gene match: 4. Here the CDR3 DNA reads TGTGCCAGCAGCCAAAGGGGGACAGCCCAAGAGACCCAGTACTTC. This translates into CASSQRGTAQETQYF.

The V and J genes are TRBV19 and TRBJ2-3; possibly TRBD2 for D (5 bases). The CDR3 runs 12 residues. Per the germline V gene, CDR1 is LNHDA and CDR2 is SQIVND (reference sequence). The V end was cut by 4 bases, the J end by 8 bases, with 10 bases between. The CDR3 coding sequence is TGTGCCAGTAGTAACGACCTAGCTACGCAGTATTTT. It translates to CASSNDLATQYF.

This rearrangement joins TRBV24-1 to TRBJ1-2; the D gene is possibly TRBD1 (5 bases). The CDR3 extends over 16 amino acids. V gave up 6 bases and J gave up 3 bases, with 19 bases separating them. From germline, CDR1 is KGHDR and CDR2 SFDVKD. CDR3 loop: CATSSGARETYYGYTF. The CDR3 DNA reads TGTGCCACCAGTTCCGGGGCCAGGGAAACTTACTATGGCTACACCTTC.

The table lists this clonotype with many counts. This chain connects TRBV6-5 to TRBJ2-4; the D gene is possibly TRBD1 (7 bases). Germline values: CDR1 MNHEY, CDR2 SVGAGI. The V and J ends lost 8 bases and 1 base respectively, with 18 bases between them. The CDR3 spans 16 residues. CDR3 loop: CASAPNPGGAKNIQYF. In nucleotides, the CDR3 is TGTGCCAGCGCCCCAAACCCAGGGGGGGCCAAAAACATTCAGTACTTC.

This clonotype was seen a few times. The CDR3 loop is CASRPSGNTIYF. CDR3 coding DNA: TGTGCCAGCAGGCCTTCTGGAAACACCATATATTTT. V is TRBV6-1 and J is TRBJ1-3, with unresolved D. Germline V lookup: CDR1 MNHNS, CDR2 SASEGT. Trimming left V 6 bases short and J 1 base short, with 4 bases between. This CDR3 comprises 12 residues.

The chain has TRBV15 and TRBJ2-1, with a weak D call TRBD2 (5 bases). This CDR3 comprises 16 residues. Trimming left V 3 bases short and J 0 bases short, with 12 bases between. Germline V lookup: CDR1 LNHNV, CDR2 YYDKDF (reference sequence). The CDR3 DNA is TGTGCCACCAGCAGGGGAGACTACAGCTCCTACAATGAGCAGTTCTTC. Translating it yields CATSRGDYSSYNEQFF.